These T cell receptor beta chains were read from a single sample in a study of regulatory T cells in long-lasting Graves disease. TCRdb reanalysed the multiplex PCR reads using MiXCR and keeps one entry per CDR3 protein. This repertoire shows some 300,000 distinct CDR3 sequences, approximately 20% found once; its top ten account for more than 50%. This specimen was peripheral blood mononuclear cells (PBMCs), taken when the disease was refractory, from a patient treated with antithyroid drugs. The receptors derive from a female donor with Graves disease. CDR3s include the opening cysteine and the closing phenylalanine or tryptophan. A D gene is named only where the DNA matches it firmly. Clone size is shown for a subset of rows, as once, few, many or a class of expanded clone.

>NA|NA|TRBJ1-5|TRBV20-1|14
TGCAGTGCTAGGATGGGAGGATCACATCAGCCCCAGCATTTT
CSARMGGSHQPQHF
>NA|NA|TRBJ1-4|TRBV10-3|16
TGTGCCATCAGTGAACGAGGGGCAGAAGCGGGTGAAAAACTGTTTTTT
CAISERGAEAGEKLFF
>many|TRBD1|TRBJ2-4|TRBV28|15
TGTGCCAGCAGTTTATACTCCGGGACAGGAGACATTCAGTACTTC
CASSLYSGTGDIQYF
>many|NA|TRBJ1-2|TRBV7-2|14
TGTGCCAGCAGCGTACTCCCGGGACTTCCTGGCTACACCTTC
CASSVLPGLPGYTF
>few|TRBD1|TRBJ2-7|TRBV28|15
TGTGCCAGCCAAGGGTTAGGACAGGGGTTATACGAGCAGTACTTC
CASQGLGQGLYEQYF
>few|NA|TRBJ1-2|TRBV20-1|12
TGCAGTGCTAGGGGCAGTCCCTATGGCTACACCTTC
CSARGSPYGYTF
>NA|NA|TRBJ2-2|TRBV5-6|15
TGTGCCAGCAGCTTGACACCCACTCTCACCGGGGAGCTGTTTTTT
CASSLTPTLTGELFF
>NA|TRBD1|TRBJ1-2|TRBV28|17
TGTGCCAGCAGTTTTACTTACTCCGGGACAGACTATCATGGCTACACCTTC
CASSFTYSGTDYHGYTF
>NA|NA|TRBJ2-7|TRBV27|15
TGTGCCAGCAGTTTTGGGGCGGAGAGCTCCTACGAGCAGTACTTC
CASSFGAESSYEQYF
>NA|NA|TRBJ2-3|TRBV7-2|13
TGTGCCAGCAGCTTAGTACCGGAAGATACGCAGTATTTT
CASSLVPEDTQYF
>NA|NA|TRBJ2-7|TRBV4-3|11
TGCGCCAGCAGGAGGCGGAGGGAGCAGTACTTC
CASRRRREQYF
>NA|NA|TRBJ1-1|TRBV27|15
TGTGCCAGCAGCGGGCCCCAGAGGGGGGACACTGAAGCTTTCTTT
CASSGPQRGDTEAFF
>many|NA|TRBJ1-4|TRBV11-2|15
TGTGCCAGCAGCTTAGTCGGGGGCCGAGATGAAAAACTGTTTTTT
CASSLVGGRDEKLFF
>once|TRBD1|TRBJ1-1|TRBV7-8|15
TGTGCCAGCAGCCAAGATCAGGGGGGTGACACTGAAGCTTTCTTT
CASSQDQGGDTEAFF
>many|NA|TRBJ1-4|TRBV3-1|15
TGTGCCAGCAGCCAAGCTGGGCAGGTGAATGAAAAACTGTTTTTT
CASSQAGQVNEKLFF
>few|TRBD1|TRBJ2-7|TRBV13|20
TGTGCCAGCAGCTTAGCGATTAGCCTATCCCCGGGACAGGGCTACTACGAGCAGTACTTC
CASSLAISLSPGQGYYEQYF
>NA|NA|TRBJ2-2|TRBV7-8|15
TGTGCCAGCAGCTCGCCATACACAGGGTCAGGGGAGCTGTTTTTT
CASSSPYTGSGELFF
>once|NA|TRBJ1-5|TRBV30|16
TGTGCCTGGGACGACGGAAAGACAGCGTTAAATCAGCCCCAGCATTTT
CAWDDGKTALNQPQHF
>NA|TRBD1|TRBJ1-5|TRBV20-1|15
TGCAGTGCTACTAGGAGACAGGGAAAGGCTCAGCCCCAGCATTTT
CSATRRQGKAQPQHF
>few|TRBD1|TRBJ1-1|TRBV4-3|13
TGCGCCAGCAGCCAAGACTGGGGACAGGAAGCTTTCTTT
CASSQDWGQEAFF
>NA|TRBD2|TRBJ2-7|TRBV7-9|14
TGTGCCAGCAGCCATAGCGGGCTCGGGTACGAGCAGTACTTC
CASSHSGLGYEQYF
>few|TRBD2|TRBJ2-5|TRBV4-3|14
TGCGCCAGCAGCCAAGATCGGGGGGAAGAGACCCAGTACTTC
CASSQDRGEETQYF
>NA|NA|TRBJ1-4|TRBV4-2|16
TGTGCCAGCAGCCAAGATGTGTTCCAGGCTAATGAAAAACTGTTTTTT
CASSQDVFQANEKLFF
>NA|TRBD2|TRBJ2-7|TRBV30|17
TGTGCCTGGAGTGCGGGACTAGCGGGAGGAATCTCCTACGTGCAGTACTTC
CAWSAGLAGGISYVQYF
>few|NA|TRBJ1-1|TRBV30|12
TGTGCCTGGAGTCACAGGGACACTGAAGCTTTCTTT
CAWSHRDTEAFF
>few|NA|TRBJ2-6|TRBV6-1|15
TGTGCCAGCAACTTCCGGGACCCTGGGGCCAACGTCCTGACTTTC
CASNFRDPGANVLTF
>few|TRBD1|TRBJ2-5|TRBV19|16
TGTGCCAGTAGTCGGATCGGACAGGGAGGCCAAGAGACCCAGTACTTC
CASSRIGQGGQETQYF
>many|NA|TRBJ1-1|TRBV28|13
TGTGCCAGCGGCCCGATCCAGAACACTGAAGCTTTCTTT
CASGPIQNTEAFF
>NA|NA|TRBJ1-5|TRBV10-2|9
TGCGCCAGCACCTCCCTTCAGCATTTT
CASTSLQHF
>NA|TRBD1|TRBJ2-7|TRBV5-1|14
TGCGCCAGCAGCTCCGGGACAGGTCGCGACGAGCAGTACTTC
CASSSGTGRDEQYF
>NA|NA|TRBJ1-2|TRBV27|14
TGTGCCAGCAGTTACCCCCCCGAGAGTCGCGGCTACACCTTC
CASSYPPESRGYTF
>NA|NA|TRBJ2-2|TRBV5-1|16
TGCGCCAGCCGTGAGACGGAACTCGCGAACACCGGGGAGCTGTTTTTT
CASRETELANTGELFF
>many|TRBD2|TRBJ2-5|TRBV7-6|17
TGTGCCAGCAGCTATAACTTAGCGGGAACCGGGAGAGAGACCCAGTACTTC
CASSYNLAGTGRETQYF
>many|NA|TRBJ1-1|TRBV15|15
TGTGCCACCAGCAGAGATAGGGGGGGGGACACTGAAGCTTTCTTT
CATSRDRGGDTEAFF
>NA|NA|TRBJ1-4|TRBV2|14
TGTGCCAGCAGTGTAGGACAGCTAAATGAAAAACTGTTTTTT
CASSVGQLNEKLFF
>NA|NA|TRBJ2-2|TRBV20-1|13
TGCAGTGCTCGGGGACCAAACACCGGGGAGCTGTTTTTT
CSARGPNTGELFF
>NA|NA|TRBJ2-5|TRBV29-1|11
TGCAGCGTTTGGGTGGACGTGACCCAGTACTTC
CSVWVDVTQYF
>many|NA|TRBJ1-1|TRBV27|13
TGTGCCAGCAGTAGGGTTTTGGGCACTGAAGCTTTCTTT
CASSRVLGTEAFF
>few|TRBD2|TRBJ2-5|TRBV28|16
TGTGCCAGCAGTATCCGGGCCGGGGGGGGTCAAGAGACCCAGTACTTC
CASSIRAGGGQETQYF
>few|TRBD1|TRBJ1-2|TRBV20-1|12
TGCAGTGCGCCGACAGGGGTGGGCGGCTACACCTTC
CSAPTGVGGYTF
>NA|NA|TRBJ1-1|TRBV27|14
TGTGCCAGCAGTTTTTCCCATTTGAACACTGAAGCTTTCTTT
CASSFSHLNTEAFF
>NA|NA|TRBJ2-2|TRBV11-3|16
TGTGCCAGCAGCCACCCCTCGGGAGCGGGCACCGGGGAGCTGTTTTTT
CASSHPSGAGTGELFF
>NA|NA|TRBJ1-1|TRBV10-2|13
TGCGCCAGCAGGGCACCACAGAACACTGAAGCTTTCTTT
CASRAPQNTEAFF
>NA|NA|TRBJ2-2|TRBV5-8|15
TGTGCCAGCAGCCGGACCAGGGCCCGCACCGGGGAGCTGTTTTTT
CASSRTRARTGELFF
>many|NA|TRBJ2-6|TRBV28|17
TGTGCCAGCAGCTCCCCAGACAGGTCGTCTGGGGCCAACGTCCTGACTTTC
CASSSPDRSSGANVLTF
>NA|NA|TRBJ2-7|TRBV10-3|9
TGTGCCATCAGCCGCGGGCAGTACTTC
CAISRGQYF
>few|TRBD1|TRBJ2-7|TRBV15|15
TGTGCCACCAGCAGAGTGGCAGGGGGCTTCTACGAGCAGTACTTC
CATSRVAGGFYEQYF